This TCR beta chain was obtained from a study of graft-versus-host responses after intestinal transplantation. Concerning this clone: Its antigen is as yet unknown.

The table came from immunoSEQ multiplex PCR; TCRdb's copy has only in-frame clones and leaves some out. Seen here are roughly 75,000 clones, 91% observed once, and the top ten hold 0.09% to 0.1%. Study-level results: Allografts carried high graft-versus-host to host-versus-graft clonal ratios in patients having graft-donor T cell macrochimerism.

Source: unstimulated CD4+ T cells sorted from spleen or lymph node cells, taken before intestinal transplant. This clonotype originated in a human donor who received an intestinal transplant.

The CDR3 here is CASSLAASSSSGETQYF. CDR3 coding DNA: TGTGCCAGCAGCTTAGCGGCTAGCTCTTCCTCCGGGGAGACCCAGTACTTC. The V gene is TRBV7-2, the J gene TRBJ2-5; maybe TRBD2 (5 bases). This CDR3 spans 17 amino acids. V lost 0 bases, J lost 5 bases, and 19 bases lay in between. In germline, CDR1 is SGHTA, CDR2 FQGNSA.